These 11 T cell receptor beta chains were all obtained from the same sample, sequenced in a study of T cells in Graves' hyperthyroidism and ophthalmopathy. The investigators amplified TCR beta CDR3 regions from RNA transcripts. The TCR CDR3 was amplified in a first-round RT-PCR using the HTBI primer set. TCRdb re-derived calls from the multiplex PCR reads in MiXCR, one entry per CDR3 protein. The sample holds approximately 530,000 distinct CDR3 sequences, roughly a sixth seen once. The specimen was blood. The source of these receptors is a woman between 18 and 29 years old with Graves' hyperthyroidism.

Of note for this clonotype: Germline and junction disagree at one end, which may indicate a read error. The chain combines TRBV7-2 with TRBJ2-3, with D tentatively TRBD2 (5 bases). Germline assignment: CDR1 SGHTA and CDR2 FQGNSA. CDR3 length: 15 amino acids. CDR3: CANSLGPGSTDTQYF. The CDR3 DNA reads TGTGCCAACAGCTTAGGGCCGGGAAGCACAGATACGCAGTATTTT.

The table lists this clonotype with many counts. CDR3 loop: CAITGTGGAEGYTF. CDR3 coding DNA: TGTGCCATCACCGGGACAGGGGGCGCTGAGGGCTACACCTTC. V gene TRBV28 combines with J gene TRBJ1-2, with 12 bases that match TRBD1. Germline-derived CDR1 and CDR2 are MDHEN and SYDVKM. V was pared by 10 bases and J by 8 bases, with 11 bases of the junction left unmatched. This CDR3 is built from 14 residues.

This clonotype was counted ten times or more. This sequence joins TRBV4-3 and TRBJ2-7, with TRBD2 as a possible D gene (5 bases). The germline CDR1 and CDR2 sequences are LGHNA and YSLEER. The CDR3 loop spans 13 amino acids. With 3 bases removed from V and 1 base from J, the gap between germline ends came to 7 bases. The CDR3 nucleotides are TGCGCCAGCAGCCACGAGGGATCCTACGAGCAGTACTTC. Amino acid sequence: CASSHEGSYEQYF.

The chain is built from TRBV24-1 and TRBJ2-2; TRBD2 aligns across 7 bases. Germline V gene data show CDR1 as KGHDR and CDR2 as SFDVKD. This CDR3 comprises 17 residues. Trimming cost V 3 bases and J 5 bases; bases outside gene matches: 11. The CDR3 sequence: CATSDASAGRLTGELFF. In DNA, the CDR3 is TGTGCCACCAGTGATGCCTCAGCGGGGAGGCTAACCGGGGAGCTGTTTTTT.

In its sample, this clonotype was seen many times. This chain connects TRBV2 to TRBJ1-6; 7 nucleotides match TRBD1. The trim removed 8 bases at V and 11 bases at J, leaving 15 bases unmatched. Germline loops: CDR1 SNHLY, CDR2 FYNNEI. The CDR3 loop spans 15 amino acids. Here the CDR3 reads CASEGTEGREAPLHF. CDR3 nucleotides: TGTGCCAGCGAAGGGACAGAGGGGCGGGAGGCACCCCTCCACTTT.

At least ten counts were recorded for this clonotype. CDR3 loop: CASSMEGPRDTQYF. As DNA, the CDR3 is TGTGCCAGTAGTATGGAGGGGCCGAGAGATACGCAGTATTTT. V is TRBV19 and J is TRBJ2-3, with D maybe TRBD2 (6 bases). The CDR3 runs 14 residues. Deletions cut 3 bases from V and 5 bases from J, with 12 bases between. Germline V CDR1 and CDR2: LNHDA, SQIVND (reference sequence).

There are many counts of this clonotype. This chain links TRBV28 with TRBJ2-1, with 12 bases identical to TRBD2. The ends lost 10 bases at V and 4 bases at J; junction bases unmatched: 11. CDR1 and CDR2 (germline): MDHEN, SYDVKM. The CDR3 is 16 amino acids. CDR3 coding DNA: TGTGCCAACTCTGCTAGCGGGAGGGCGGGGTACAATGAGCAGTTCTTC. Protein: CANSASGRAGYNEQFF.

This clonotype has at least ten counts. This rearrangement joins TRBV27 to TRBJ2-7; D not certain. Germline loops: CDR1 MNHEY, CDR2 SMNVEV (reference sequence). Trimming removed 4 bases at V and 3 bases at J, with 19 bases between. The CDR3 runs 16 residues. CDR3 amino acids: CASSSSLGGAFYEQYF. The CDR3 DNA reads TGTGCCAGCAGTTCCAGCTTGGGCGGAGCTTTCTACGAGCAGTACTTC.

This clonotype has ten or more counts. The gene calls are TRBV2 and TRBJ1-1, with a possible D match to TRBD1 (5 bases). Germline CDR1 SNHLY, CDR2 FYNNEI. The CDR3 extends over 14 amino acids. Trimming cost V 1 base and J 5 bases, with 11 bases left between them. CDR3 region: CASSEEGRGTEAFF. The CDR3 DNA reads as TGTGCCAGCAGTGAAGAGGGGAGGGGTACTGAAGCTTTCTTT.

DNA of the CDR3: TGTGCCAGCAGCCCCAGGACAGCAGAGACCCAGTACTTC. This codes for CASSPRTAETQYF. The V call is TRBV5-6, the J call TRBJ2-5; maybe TRBD1 (6 bases). The germline CDR1 and CDR2 sequences are SGHDT and YYEEEE. With 4 bases removed from V and 4 bases from J, the gap between germline ends came to 11 bases. The CDR3 consists of 13 residues.

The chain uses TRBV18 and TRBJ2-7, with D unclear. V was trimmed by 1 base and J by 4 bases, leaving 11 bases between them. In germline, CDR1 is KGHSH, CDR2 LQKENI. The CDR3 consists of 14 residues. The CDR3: CASSPLPLGYEQYF. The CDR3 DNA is TGTGCCAGCTCACCACTGCCACTCGGGTACGAGCAGTACTTC.